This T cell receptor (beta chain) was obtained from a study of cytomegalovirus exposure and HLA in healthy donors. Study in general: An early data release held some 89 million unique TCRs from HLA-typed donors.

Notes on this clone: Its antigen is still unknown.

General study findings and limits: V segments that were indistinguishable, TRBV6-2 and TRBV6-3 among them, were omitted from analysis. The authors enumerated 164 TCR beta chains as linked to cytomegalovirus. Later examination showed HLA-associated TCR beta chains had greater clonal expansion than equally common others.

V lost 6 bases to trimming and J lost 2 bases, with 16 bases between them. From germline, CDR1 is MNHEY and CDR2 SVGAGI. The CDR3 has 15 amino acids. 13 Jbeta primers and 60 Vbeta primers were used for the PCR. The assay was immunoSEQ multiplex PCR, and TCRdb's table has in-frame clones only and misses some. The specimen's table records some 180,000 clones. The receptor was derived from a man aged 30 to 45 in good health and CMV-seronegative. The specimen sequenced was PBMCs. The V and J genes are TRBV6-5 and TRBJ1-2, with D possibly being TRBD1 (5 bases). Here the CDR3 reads CASSSDLRGNYGYTF. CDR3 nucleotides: TGTGCCAGCAGCTCGGACTTGCGGGGGAACTATGGCTACACCTTC.